The clone carrying this T cell receptor beta chain has just a few counts. The target antigen is unknown. The data are from a study of cytomegalovirus exposure and HLA in healthy donors. In the study overall: Earlier sequencing of around 190 million T cells yielded fewer than 140 million unique TCR beta sequences. Study-level findings and limits: According to an earlier analysis, most TCR beta V segments yielded productive rearrangements about 87% or about 30% of the time. Altogether, more than 150 TCR beta chains were recorded as cytomegalovirus-associated. A few V segments could not be told apart, such as TRBV6-2 and TRBV6-3, and were left out.

Researchers ran the PCR with 60 Vbeta and 13 Jbeta primers. Clones were read by immunoSEQ multiplex PCR, and TCRdb kept only the in-frame ones, dropping some. The repertoire includes around 150,000 clones, more than 70% of them detected once, and over 3% sits in the top ten. Deletions cut 7 bases from V and 5 bases from J, with 21 bases between. The germline gives CDR1 MNHNY, CDR2 SVGAGI (reference sequence). CDR3 size: 16 residues. The sequencing input was PBMCs. J is TRBJ2-4 and V is TRBV6-6; D perhaps matches TRBD2 (7 bases). The sequence was obtained from a man aged 35-49 years in good health and CMV-seronegative. This CDR3 reads CASILSGGQGENIQYF. The CDR3 nucleotides are TGTGCCAGCATCCTTTCCGGGGGGCAGGGCGAAAACATTCAGTACTTC.